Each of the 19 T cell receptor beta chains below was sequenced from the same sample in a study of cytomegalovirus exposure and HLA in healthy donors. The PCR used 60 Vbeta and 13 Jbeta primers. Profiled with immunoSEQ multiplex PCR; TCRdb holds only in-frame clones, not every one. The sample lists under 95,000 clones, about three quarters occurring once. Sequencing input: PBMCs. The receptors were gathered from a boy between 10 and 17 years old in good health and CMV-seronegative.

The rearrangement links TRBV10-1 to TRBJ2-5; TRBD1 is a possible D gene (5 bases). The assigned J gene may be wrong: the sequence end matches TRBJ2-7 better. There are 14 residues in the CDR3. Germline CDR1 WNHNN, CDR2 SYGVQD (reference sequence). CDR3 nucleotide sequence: TGCGCCAGCAGTGAGAGGCAGGGCCCCTACGAGCAGTACTTC. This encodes CASSERQGPYEQYF.

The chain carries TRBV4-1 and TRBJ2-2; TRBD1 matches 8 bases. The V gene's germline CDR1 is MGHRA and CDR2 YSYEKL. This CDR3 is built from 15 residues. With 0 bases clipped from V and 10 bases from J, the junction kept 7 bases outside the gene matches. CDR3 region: CASSQEGRGHEELFF. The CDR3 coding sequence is TGCGCCAGCAGCCAAGAAGGCAGGGGGCATGAGGAGCTGTTTTTT.

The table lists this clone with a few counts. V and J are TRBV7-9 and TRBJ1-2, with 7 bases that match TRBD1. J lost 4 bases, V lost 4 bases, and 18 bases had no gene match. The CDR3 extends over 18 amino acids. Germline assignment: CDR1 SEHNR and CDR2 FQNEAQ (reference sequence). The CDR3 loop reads CASSSTILTDRYGYGYTF. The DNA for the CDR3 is TGTGCCAGCAGCTCCACGATTCTTACGGACAGGTACGGCTATGGCTACACCTTC.

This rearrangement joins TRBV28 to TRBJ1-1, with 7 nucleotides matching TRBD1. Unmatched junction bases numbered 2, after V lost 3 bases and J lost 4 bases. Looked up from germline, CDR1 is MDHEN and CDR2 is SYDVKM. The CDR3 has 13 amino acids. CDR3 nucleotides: TGTGCCAGCAGTTTCCCAGGGGGCACTGAAGCTTTCTTT. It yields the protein CASSFPGGTEAFF.

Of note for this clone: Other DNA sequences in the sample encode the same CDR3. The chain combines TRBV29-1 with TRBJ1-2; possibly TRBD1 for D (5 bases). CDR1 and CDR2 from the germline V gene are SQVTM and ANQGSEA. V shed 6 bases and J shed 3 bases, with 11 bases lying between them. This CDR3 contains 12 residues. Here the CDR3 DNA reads TGCAGCGTCGCTAGACAGTACTATGGCTACACCTTC. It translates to CSVARQYYGYTF.

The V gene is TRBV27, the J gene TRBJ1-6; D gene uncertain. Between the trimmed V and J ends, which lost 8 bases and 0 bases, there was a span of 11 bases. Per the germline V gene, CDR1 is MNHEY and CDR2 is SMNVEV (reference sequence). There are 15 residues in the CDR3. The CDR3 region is CASGPESSYNSPLHF. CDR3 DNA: TGTGCCAGCGGGCCAGAGTCCTCCTATAATTCACCCCTCCACTTT.

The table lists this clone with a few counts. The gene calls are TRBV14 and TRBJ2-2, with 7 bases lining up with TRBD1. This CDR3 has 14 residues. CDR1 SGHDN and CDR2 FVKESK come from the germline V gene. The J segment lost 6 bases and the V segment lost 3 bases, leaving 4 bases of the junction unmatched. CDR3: CASSQTGKAGELFF. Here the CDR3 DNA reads TGTGCCAGCAGCCAGACAGGGAAGGCCGGGGAGCTGTTTTTT.

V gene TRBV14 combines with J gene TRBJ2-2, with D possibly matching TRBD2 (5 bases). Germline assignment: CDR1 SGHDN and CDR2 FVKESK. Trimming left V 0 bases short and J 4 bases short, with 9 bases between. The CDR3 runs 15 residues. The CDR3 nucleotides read TGTGCCAGCAGCCAAGAAGCGGCAGCCACCGGGGAGCTGTTTTTT. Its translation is CASSQEAAATGELFF.

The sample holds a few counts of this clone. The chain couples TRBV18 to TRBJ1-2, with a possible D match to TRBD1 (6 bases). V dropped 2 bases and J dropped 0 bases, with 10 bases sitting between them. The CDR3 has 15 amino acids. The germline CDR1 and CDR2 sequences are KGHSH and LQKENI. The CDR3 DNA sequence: TGTGCCAGCTCACCAGGGACACCAACTAACTATGGCTACACCTTC. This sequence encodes CASSPGTPTNYGYTF.

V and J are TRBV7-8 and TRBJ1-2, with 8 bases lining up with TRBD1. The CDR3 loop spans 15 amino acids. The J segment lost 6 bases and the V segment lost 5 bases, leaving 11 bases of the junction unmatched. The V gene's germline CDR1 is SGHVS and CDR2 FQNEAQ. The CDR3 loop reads CASSLYRGKDDGYTF. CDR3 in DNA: TGTGCCAGCAGCCTTTACAGGGGGAAGGATGATGGCTACACCTTC.

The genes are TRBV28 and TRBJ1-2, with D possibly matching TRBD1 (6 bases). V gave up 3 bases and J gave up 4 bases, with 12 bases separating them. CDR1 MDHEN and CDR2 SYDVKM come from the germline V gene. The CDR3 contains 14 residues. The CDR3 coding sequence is TGTGCCAGCAGTTTTCCAGGGGTGGCCTATGGCTACACCTTC. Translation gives CASSFPGVAYGYTF.

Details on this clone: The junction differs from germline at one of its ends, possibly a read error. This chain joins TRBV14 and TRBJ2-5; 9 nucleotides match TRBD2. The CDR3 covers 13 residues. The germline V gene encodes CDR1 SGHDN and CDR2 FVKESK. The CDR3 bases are TGTGCCAGCAGCATGACTAGCGGCCCAAGTAGACACTTC. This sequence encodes CASSMTSGPSRHF.

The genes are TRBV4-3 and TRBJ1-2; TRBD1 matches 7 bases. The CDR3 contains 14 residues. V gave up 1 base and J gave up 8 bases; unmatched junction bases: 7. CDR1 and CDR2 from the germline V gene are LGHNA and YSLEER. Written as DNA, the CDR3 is TGCGCCAGCAGCCAAGGCCCGACAGGGTCGGGCTACACCTTC. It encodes CASSQGPTGSGYTF.

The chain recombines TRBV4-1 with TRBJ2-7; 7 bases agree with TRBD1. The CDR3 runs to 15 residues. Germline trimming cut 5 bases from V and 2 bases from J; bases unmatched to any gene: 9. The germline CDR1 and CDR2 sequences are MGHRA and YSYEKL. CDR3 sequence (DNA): TGCGCCAGCAGCTCGCCCCCTCAGGGGGCCTACGAGCAGTACTTC. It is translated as CASSSPPQGAYEQYF.

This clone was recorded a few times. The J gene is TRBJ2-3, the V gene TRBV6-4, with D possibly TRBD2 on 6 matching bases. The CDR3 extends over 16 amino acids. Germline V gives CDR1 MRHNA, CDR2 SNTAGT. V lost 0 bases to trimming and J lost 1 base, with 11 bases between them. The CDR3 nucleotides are TGTGCCAGCAGTGACTCTGGCGGGACCGGCACAGATACGCAGTATTTT. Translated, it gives CASSDSGGTGTDTQYF.

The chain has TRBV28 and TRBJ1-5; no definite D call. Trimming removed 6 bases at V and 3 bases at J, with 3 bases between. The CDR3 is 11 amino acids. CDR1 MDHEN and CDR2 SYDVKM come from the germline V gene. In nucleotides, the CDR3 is TGTGCCAGCAGCCTCAATCAGCCCCAGCATTTT. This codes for CASSLNQPQHF.

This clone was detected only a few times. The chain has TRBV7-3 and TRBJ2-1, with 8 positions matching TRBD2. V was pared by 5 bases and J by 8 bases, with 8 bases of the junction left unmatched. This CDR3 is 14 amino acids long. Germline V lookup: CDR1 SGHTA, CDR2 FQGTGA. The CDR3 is CASSVSGTRDEQFF. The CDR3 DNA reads TGTGCCAGCAGCGTATCCGGGACTAGGGATGAGCAGTTCTTC.

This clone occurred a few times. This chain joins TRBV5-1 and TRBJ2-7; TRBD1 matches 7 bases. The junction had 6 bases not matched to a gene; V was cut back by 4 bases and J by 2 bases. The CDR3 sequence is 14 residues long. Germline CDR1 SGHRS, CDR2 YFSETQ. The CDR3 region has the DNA TGCGCCAGCAGCACGCGGACAGGTCCCTACGAGCAGTACTTC. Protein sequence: CASSTRTGPYEQYF.

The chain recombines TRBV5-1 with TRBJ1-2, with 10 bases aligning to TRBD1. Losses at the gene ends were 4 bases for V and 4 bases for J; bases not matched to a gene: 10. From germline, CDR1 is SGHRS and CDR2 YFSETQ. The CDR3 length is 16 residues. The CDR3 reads CASSPGQGPAGYGYTF. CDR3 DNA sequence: TGCGCCAGCAGCCCGGGACAGGGGCCCGCCGGCTATGGCTACACCTTC.